The 8 T cell receptor beta chains below were found in one sample sequenced in a study of cytomegalovirus exposure and HLA in healthy donors listed by TCRdb under 2017. The library was built by means of the immunoSEQ multiplex PCR assay. For the multiplex PCR, a mixture combining 60 forward primers for TCR Vbeta segments and 13 reverse primers for TCR Jbeta segments was used. TCRdb limited this immuneACCESS table to in-frame rearrangements with V and J called. A share of clones is missing; checked studies link under half to unresolved V genes, and the rest is unexplained. The sample table records more than 85,000 clones; over 8% of these occur just once. The ten largest clones represent around 5% of the sample. Sample: PBMCs. The source of these receptors is a man over 45 in good health and CMV-seropositive.

The chain couples TRBV4-1 to TRBJ1-6; 9 nucleotides line up with TRBD1. Germline values: CDR1 MGHRA, CDR2 YSYEKL. The CDR3 has 13 amino acids. In nucleotides, the CDR3 is TGCGACAGAAGGACAGGGGAGGGTTCACCCCTCCACTTT. Translation: CDRRTGEGSPLHF.

V and J are TRBV4-3 and TRBJ2-2; the D gene is possibly TRBD1 (5 bases). The CDR3 loop spans 15 amino acids. Trimming took 3 bases from V and 1 from J, leaving 9 bases between them. Germline lookup yields CDR1 LGHNA and CDR2 YSLEER. In nucleotides, the CDR3 is TGCGCCAGCAGCCAGAACGGACAGAACACCGGGGAGCTGTTTTTT. Residues: CASSQNGQNTGELFF.

A few counts support this clone. The rearrangement uses TRBV7-9 and TRBJ1-2, with D unresolved. Trimming cost V 0 bases and J 5 bases, with 4 bases left between them. The CDR3 contains 12 residues. CDR1 and CDR2 (germline): SEHNR, FQNEAQ (reference sequence). CDR3 loop: CASSLAQYGYTF. The CDR3 nucleotides are TGTGCCAGCAGCTTAGCTCAATATGGCTACACCTTC.

Written as DNA, the CDR3 is TGTGCCAGCAGCCGGGACAGACTACATAATTCACCCCTCCACTTT. This codes for CASSRDRLHNSPLHF. This sequence joins TRBV6-5 and TRBJ1-6; TRBD1 agrees at 7 bases. Germline values: CDR1 MNHEY, CDR2 SVGAGI. The trim removed 6 bases at V and 5 bases at J, leaving 7 bases unmatched. The CDR3 is 15 residues long.

The V call is TRBV4-1, the J call TRBJ2-1; possible D gene TRBD2, 6 bases. V was clipped by 0 bases and J by 6 bases, with 12 bases between them. Looked up from germline, CDR1 is MGHRA and CDR2 is YSYEKL. The CDR3 has 15 amino acids. This chain's CDR3 is CASSQDRELGNEQFF. DNA for the CDR3: TGCGCCAGCAGCCAAGACCGGGAGTTGGGCAATGAGCAGTTCTTC.

The CDR3 nucleotides read TGTGCCAGCAGTCTAAGACAGTCAACTAATGAAAAACTGTTTTTT. Amino acids: CASSLRQSTNEKLFF. This sequence joins TRBV6-6 and TRBJ1-4; D may be TRBD1 (5 bases). The CDR3 loop spans 15 amino acids. Germline CDR1 is MNHNY and CDR2 is SVGAGI (reference sequence). Trimming left V 5 bases short and J 0 bases short, with 10 bases between.

The chain carries TRBV28 and TRBJ1-5; D possibly corresponds to TRBD1 (6 bases). CDR1 MDHEN and CDR2 SYDVKM come from the germline V gene. The CDR3 length is 14 residues. V lost 9 bases, J lost 3 bases, and 15 bases lay in between. CDR3 nucleotides: TGTGCCAGTTCGTCGACAGGACACAATCAGCCCCAGCATTTT. This codes for CASSSTGHNQPQHF.

This clone has just a few counts. The chain links TRBV4-1 to TRBJ2-7; the D gene is possibly TRBD2 (5 bases). Germline V gene sequence: CDR1 MGHRA, CDR2 YSYEKL. The CDR3 has 15 amino acids. The V gene lost 0 bases and the J gene lost 3 bases, with 12 bases spanning the gap. CDR3 nucleotides: TGCGCCAGCAGCCAAGAACCCCAGAGGGACTACGAGCAGTACTTC. Amino acid sequence: CASSQEPQRDYEQYF.